This entry lists 8 T cell receptor beta chains sequenced from one sample in a study of T-cell memory formation after mild COVID-19. TCRdb re-called the 5' RACE reads through MiXCR, storing one row per CDR3 protein. The sample carries approximately 50,000 distinct CDR3 sequences, 9.3% recorded once. Sequenced material: PBMCs or a T cell subset sorted from them (not recorded which). The receptors shown here come from an adult woman who had mild COVID-19 (a few samples of this study predate the infection). Cell type and time point are not known.

This clonotype showed up just a few times. The V call is TRBV4-1, the J call TRBJ2-7; 7 positions match TRBD1. CDR3 length: 16 amino acids. The germline gives CDR1 MGHRA, CDR2 YSYEKL. The V and J ends lost 0 bases and 2 bases, in that order; junction bases with no gene match: 7. CDR3 DNA: TGCGCCAGCAGCCAAGAGACAGGGAGTCCCACCTACGAGCAGTACTTC. Residues: CASSQETGSPTYEQYF.

The CDR3 reads CASSEGLADSNEQFF. CDR3 bases: TGTGCCAGCAGTGAGGGACTAGCGGACTCAAATGAGCAGTTCTTC. V is TRBV6-4 and J is TRBJ2-1; 11 bases are shared with TRBD2. CDR3 size: 15 residues. The germline gives CDR1 MRHNA, CDR2 SNTAGT. V was pared by 3 bases and J by 7 bases, with 5 bases of the junction left unmatched.

This clonotype showed up many times. This chain joins TRBV20-1 and TRBJ2-5; possibly TRBD2 for D (5 bases). V was cut by 6 bases and J by 5 bases, with 13 bases left in between. This CDR3 has 12 residues. Germline-derived CDR1 and CDR2 are DFQATT and SNEGSKA (reference sequence). Here the CDR3 DNA reads TGCAGTGCACAGCAGGACTCGGAGACCCAGTACTTC. Amino acid sequence: CSAQQDSETQYF.

In this sample, this clonotype turned up many times. This chain connects TRBV7-8 to TRBJ2-5; TRBD1 might be the D (6 bases). The CDR3 extends over 16 amino acids. Germline V gene data show CDR1 as SGHVS and CDR2 as FQNEAQ. Trimming cost V 2 bases and J 1 base, with 14 bases left between them. This CDR3 is CASSLLWQGIQETQYF. CDR3 coding DNA: TGTGCCAGCAGCTTACTGTGGCAGGGGATCCAAGAGACCCAGTACTTC.

This clonotype has a handful of counts. The gene calls are TRBV11-2 and TRBJ2-3, with D possibly matching TRBD1 (6 bases). CDR3 length equals 14 residues. Germline CDR1 SGHAT, CDR2 FQNNGV. V lost 5 bases, J lost 8 bases, and 17 bases lay in between. CDR3 in DNA: TGTGCCAGCAGCGAACCACAGGGTTGGGGTACGCAGTATTTT. Its translation: CASSEPQGWGTQYF.

This clonotype has at least ten counts. CDR3: CASSFRTVSQETQYF. In nucleotides, the CDR3 is TGTGCCAGCAGCTTTAGGACTGTTTCCCAAGAGACCCAGTACTTC. V usage is TRBV5-6 and J usage is TRBJ2-5, with D maybe TRBD2 (5 bases). This CDR3 contains 15 residues. Trimming took off 2 bases at V and 1 base at J, with 12 bases between the two ends. The germline V gene encodes CDR1 SGHDT and CDR2 YYEEEE.

The gene calls are TRBV20-1 and TRBJ2-1; TRBD2 matches at 12 bases. Trimming took 4 bases from V and 5 from J; bases not matched to a gene: 6. Germline CDR1 reads DFQATT; CDR2 reads SNEGSKA (reference sequence). CDR3 length: 15 amino acids. DNA of the CDR3: TGCAGTGCTACGAAACGGACTAGCGGGAACAATGAGCAGTTCTTC. The encoded protein is CSATKRTSGNNEQFF.

This clonotype was seen many times. V is TRBV20-1 and J is TRBJ2-1, with D possibly being TRBD1 (6 bases). The CDR3 spans 14 residues. CDR1 is DFQATT and CDR2 is SNEGSKA in the germline V gene (reference sequence). The V and J ends lost 3 bases and 4 bases respectively, with 13 bases between them. The CDR3: CSARSPGVYNEQFF. CDR3 DNA: TGCAGTGCTAGGTCCCCAGGGGTTTACAATGAGCAGTTCTTC.